The entry that follows covers one T cell receptor beta chain sequence. Its antigen is undetermined. TCRdb analysed the 5' RACE reads with MiXCR anew, one entry per CDR3 protein. The repertoire holds around 200,000 distinct CDR3 sequences, around 27% seen once, with over 9.5% in the top ten. This specimen comes from a study of T-cell memory formation after mild COVID-19. Study-wide context: Largely, TCR clusters stayed within a single donor.

The germline V and J ends were trimmed by 1 base and 8 bases, with 10 bases remaining between them. This CDR3 region has 13 residues. Germline V CDR1 and CDR2: KGHDR, SFDVKD. Overall study results and limits: The main location of contracting CD4+ clones was CM and EM, and that of contracting CD8+ clones was EMRA.

J is TRBJ1-2 and V is TRBV24-1; no firm D call. The clonotype comes from an adult woman who had mild COVID-19 (a few samples of this study predate the infection). Cell type and time point are not known. Sequencing used PBMCs or a T cell subset sorted from them (not recorded which). Written as DNA, the CDR3 is TGTGCCACCAGTGATTTCTCGGGTGGCGGCTACACCTTC. Translation gives CATSDFSGGGYTF.